These 17 T cell receptor beta chains came from one sample sequenced in a study of blood T cell repertoires in COVID-19. Data came from immunoSEQ multiplex PCR; TCRdb stores just in-frame clones and leaves some out. The sample holds 140,000 or so clones, more than 85% seen once. The sequencing sample was made of peripheral blood. These receptor sequences come from a human donor in a cohort sampled during active COVID-19.

This clone was recorded only once. V and J are TRBV6-5 and TRBJ1-1; D is perhaps TRBD1 (6 bases). Germline lookup yields CDR1 MNHEY and CDR2 SVGAGI. Trimming removed 7 bases at V and 4 bases at J, with 13 bases between. There are 13 residues in the CDR3. The CDR3 loop reads CASNLDRVTEAFF. CDR3 coding DNA: TGTGCCAGCAATCTGGACAGAGTCACTGAAGCTTTCTTT.

V gene TRBV27 combines with J gene TRBJ1-1; D gene uncertain. This CDR3 has 14 amino acids. Germline CDR1 reads MNHEY; CDR2 reads SMNVEV (reference sequence). Trimming cost V 6 bases and J 1 base, with 12 bases left between them. In DNA form, the CDR3 reads TGTGCCAGCAGCCCCCCACAAAGGAACACTGAAGCTTTCTTT. This sequence encodes CASSPPQRNTEAFF.

This clone was picked up one time. The gene calls are TRBV3-1 (or the pseudogene TRBV3-2) and TRBJ2-1, with TRBD2 as a possible D gene (5 bases). V was cut by 0 bases and J by 7 bases, with 13 bases left in between. The CDR3 spans 15 residues. Germline V gene data show CDR1 as LGHDT and CDR2 as YNNKEL (reference sequence). Written as DNA, the CDR3 is TGTGCCAGCAGCCAAGACGGCCTAGCAAGAAATGAGCAGTTCTTC. Translating it yields CASSQDGLARNEQFF.

This chain connects TRBV5-1 to TRBJ2-3, with D perhaps TRBD1 (5 bases). Germline-derived CDR1 and CDR2 are SGHRS and YFSETQ. The CDR3 covers 16 residues. V lost 3 bases and J lost 2, with 16 bases in between. CDR3 loop: CASSYLGRAPTDTQYF. In DNA, the CDR3 is TGCGCCAGCAGCTACCTCGGCAGGGCCCCCACAGATACGCAGTATTTT.

This CDR3 is CASSLGQGVDYGYTF. The CDR3 region has the DNA TGTGCCAGCAGTCTCGGACAGGGGGTCGACTATGGCTACACCTTC. The gene calls are TRBV28 and TRBJ1-2, with 10 bases fitting TRBD1. V shed 5 bases and J 3 bases; nucleotides not matched to a gene: 6. Germline V lookup: CDR1 MDHEN, CDR2 SYDVKM. This CDR3 region has 15 residues.

This chain links TRBV5-1 with TRBJ1-1; D is perhaps TRBD1 (6 bases). CDR1 SGHRS and CDR2 YFSETQ come from the germline V gene. This CDR3 region has 16 residues. V lost 3 bases to trimming and J lost 2 bases, with 17 bases between them. CDR3: CASSSTTGTLNTEAFF. The CDR3 DNA reads TGCGCCAGCAGCTCTACCACCGGGACACTTAACACTGAAGCTTTCTTT.

The chain uses TRBV29-1 and TRBJ2-7; a weak D match, TRBD2 (5 bases). Germline lookup yields CDR1 SQVTM and CDR2 ANQGSEA. V dropped 4 bases and J dropped 1 base, with 20 bases sitting between them. The CDR3 is made up of 16 amino acids. Written as DNA, the CDR3 is TGCAGCGTTGCGGGCAGGAGGCTCGGGATTTCCTACGAGCAGTACTTC. This gives the protein CSVAGRRLGISYEQYF.

This clone has just one count. This rearrangement joins TRBV27 to TRBJ2-3; D unresolved. The CDR3 is 13 residues long. The V gene lost 7 bases and the J gene lost 5 bases, with 13 bases spanning the gap. Germline CDR1 and CDR2: MNHEY and SMNVEV (reference sequence). The CDR3 bases are TGTGCCAGCACCGCACCAATAGTAGATACGCAGTATTTT. It translates to CASTAPIVDTQYF.

This clone was counted a single time. The J gene is TRBJ2-2, the V gene TRBV2; the match to TRBD1 covers 9 bases. CDR3 size: 15 residues. Germline CDR1 SNHLY, CDR2 FYNNEI. Trimming at V came to 5 bases and at J to 6 bases, leaving 7 bases not matched to a gene. CDR3 loop: CASSRTGGRAGELFF. CDR3 in DNA: TGTGCCAGCAGTCGAACAGGGGGCCGGGCCGGGGAGCTGTTTTTT.

The chain employs TRBV25-1 and TRBJ1-3, with D perhaps TRBD1 (6 bases). The ends were cut back, 8 bases at V and 0 bases at J, with 17 bases in the middle. The CDR3 is 16 residues long. Germline V CDR1 and CDR2: MGHDK, SYGVNS. The CDR3 loop reads CASEGIRDNSGNTIYF. DNA for the CDR3: TGTGCCAGCGAAGGGATCCGGGACAACTCTGGAAACACCATATATTTT.

The chain combines TRBV5-1 with TRBJ2-7; 12 nucleotides match TRBD2. Germline CDR1 and CDR2: SGHRS and YFSETQ. The CDR3 contains 14 residues. After removal of 5 bases from V and 4 bases from J, the junction contained 4 bases not matched to a gene. The DNA for the CDR3 is TGCGCCAGCAGAGTGACTAGCGGGGGATACGAGCAGTACTTC. Residues: CASRVTSGGYEQYF.

This clone occurred a few times. This chain's CDR3 is CASSQQGNTEAFF. CDR3 nucleotides: TGTGCCAGCAGCCAACAGGGGAACACTGAAGCTTTCTTT. The rearrangement uses TRBV3-1 (or the pseudogene TRBV3-2) and TRBJ1-1; possibly TRBD1 for D (5 bases). Trimming removed 2 bases from V and 1 base from J, with 5 bases in between. Germline V gives CDR1 LGHDT, CDR2 YNNKEL (reference sequence). The CDR3 consists of 13 residues.

The V call is TRBV19, the J call TRBJ1-3; no firm D call. This CDR3 is 16 amino acids long. The V end lost 3 bases, the J end lost 1 base, and 13 bases lay between the germline ends. Germline-derived CDR1 and CDR2 are LNHDA and SQIVND (reference sequence). For the CDR3, the DNA is TGTGCCAGTAGTATGTACTGGGGAGGATCTGGAAACACCATATATTTT. Protein product: CASSMYWGGSGNTIYF.

The CDR3 sequence: CASSLLARSYEQYF. The CDR3, as DNA: TGTGCCAGCAGCTTACTAGCCCGCTCCTACGAGCAGTACTTC. The chain combines TRBV7-8 with TRBJ2-7; D might be TRBD2 (5 bases). This CDR3 comprises 14 residues. The V gene lost 2 bases and the J gene lost 0 bases, with 8 bases spanning the gap. CDR1 and CDR2 (germline): SGHVS, FQNEAQ.

This clone was seen just once. The chain carries TRBV30 and TRBJ1-5; D unresolved. Trimming cost V 7 bases and J 2 bases, with 15 bases left between them. The germline V gene encodes CDR1 GTSNPN and CDR2 SVGIG (reference sequence). The CDR3 runs to 14 residues. CDR3 nucleotides: TGTGCCTACGCGGCCCTGGCTGGCAATCAGCCCCAGCATTTT. Translated: CAYAALAGNQPQHF.

The chain joins TRBV2 to TRBJ2-7, with TRBD1 identical over 7 bases. Trimming at V came to 9 bases and at J to 5 bases, leaving 13 bases not matched to a gene. From germline, CDR1 is SNHLY and CDR2 FYNNEI. This CDR3 has 14 amino acids. This CDR3 reads CASSIGQVVHEQYF. DNA of the CDR3: TGTGCCAGTAGTATAGGACAGGTCGTACACGAGCAGTACTTC.

The rearrangement uses TRBV4-1 and TRBJ1-2; TRBD1 is a possible D gene (6 bases). The V end was cut by 4 bases, the J end by 0 bases, with 9 bases between. From germline, CDR1 is MGHRA and CDR2 YSYEKL. This CDR3 is built from 14 residues. The CDR3 DNA reads TGCGCCAGCAGCCCAGGGGTCACTAACTATGGCTACACCTTC. Translation: CASSPGVTNYGYTF.